This T cell receptor beta chain was obtained from a study of T cell changes during pregnancy in multiple sclerosis. Sequencing used immunoSEQ multiplex PCR; TCRdb keeps in-frame clones, though not all of them. The data show about 73,000 clones, with 75% to 90% seen just once and over 7.5% held by the top ten. Trimming cost V 4 bases and J 2 bases, with 18 bases left between them. This CDR3 has 17 residues. The germline V gene has CDR1 SGHDN and CDR2 FVKESK. The rearrangement joins TRBV14 to TRBJ2-1; perhaps TRBD1 as D (5 bases). The sequence was obtained from a female donor in good health, enrolled as a control in a pregnancy study. The specimen was peripheral blood, collected after pregnancy. In nucleotides, the CDR3 is TGTGCCAGCAGCCCAATTCAAGCAGGGCGGACCTACAATGAGCAGTTCTTC. Its translation is CASSPIQAGRTYNEQFF. Drawing the rest from reference TRBV14 and TRBJ2-1, the complete variable domain is EAGVTQFPSHSVIEKGQTVTLRCDPISGHDNLYWYRRVMGKEIKFLLHFVKESKQDESGMPNNRFLAERTGGTYSTLKVQPAELEDSGVYFCASSPIQAGRTYNEQFFGPGTRLTVL.